The 31 T cell receptor beta chains below come from one sample, sequenced in a study of control samples from healthy donors and cancer patients. Profiling relied on immunoSEQ multiplex PCR, and the TCRdb table lists in-frame clones only, not all of them. The repertoire consists of about 190,000 clones, with about 90% occurring once and the leading ten covering 1.8%. What was sequenced was blood. The source of these receptors is a man aged 25-45 years in good health.

V and J are TRBV4-1 and TRBJ1-6; D gene uncertain. Trimming cost V 2 bases and J 10 bases, with 15 bases left between them. This CDR3 has 15 residues. The germline V gene encodes CDR1 MGHRA and CDR2 YSYEKL. CDR3: CASSQSRLLGSPLHF. DNA for the CDR3: TGCGCCAGCAGCCAATCCCGGCTCCTAGGGTCACCCCTCCACTTT.

The rearrangement uses TRBV4-1 and TRBJ2-3, with 7 bases fitting TRBD1. V was pared by 3 bases and J by 4 bases, with 7 bases of the junction left unmatched. In germline, CDR1 is MGHRA, CDR2 YSYEKL. The CDR3 is made up of 15 amino acids. CDR3 in amino acids: CASSHKRGGADTQYF. The CDR3 region has the DNA TGCGCCAGCAGCCACAAACGAGGGGGCGCAGATACGCAGTATTTT.

The rearrangement links TRBV7-9 to TRBJ2-2; 8 bases are shared with TRBD1. Germline trimming cut 6 bases from V and 7 bases from J; bases unmatched to any gene: 13. This CDR3 has 16 amino acids. The germline V gene encodes CDR1 SEHNR and CDR2 FQNEAQ (reference sequence). The CDR3 DNA sequence: TGTGCCAGCAGACACCTCGGGCAGGGGGCTGACGGGGAGCTGTTTTTT. It is translated as CASRHLGQGADGELFF. Using reference TRBV7-9 and TRBJ2-2 for the parts outside the CDR3, the full variable domain is DTGVSQNPRHKITKRGQNVTFRCDPISEHNRLYWYRQTLGQGPEFLTYFQNEAQLEKSRLLSDRFSAERPKGSFSTLEIQRTEQGDSAMYLCASRHLGQGADGELFFGEGSRLTVL.

J is TRBJ2-1 and V is TRBV7-8; 8 nucleotides agree with TRBD1. This CDR3 is built from 15 residues. The germline CDR1 and CDR2 sequences are SGHVS and FQNEAQ. V dropped 6 bases and J dropped 3; count of bases not matched to a gene: 7. The CDR3 loop is CASRTRTGRYNEQFF. The CDR3 DNA sequence: TGTGCCAGCAGGACCCGGACAGGGCGCTACAATGAGCAGTTCTTC.

The V gene is TRBV27, the J gene TRBJ1-4, with TRBD1 identical over 8 bases. This CDR3 has 15 residues. Germline assignment: CDR1 MNHEY and CDR2 SMNVEV (reference sequence). V shed 3 bases and J 7 bases; nucleotides not matched to a gene: 7. The CDR3 here is CASSFIQGAAEKLFF. The CDR3 DNA follows: TGTGCCAGCAGTTTCATTCAGGGGGCGGCTGAAAAACTGTTTTTT.

V and J are TRBV10-1 and TRBJ1-6; D unclear. CDR3 length: 12 amino acids. V was cut by 7 bases and J by 5 bases, with 6 bases left in between. CDR1 is WNHNN and CDR2 is SYGVQD in the germline V gene (reference sequence). The CDR3 protein is CASKPDNSPLHF. The CDR3 DNA reads as TGCGCCAGCAAGCCAGATAATTCACCCCTCCACTTT.

This chain joins TRBV18 and TRBJ1-2; unclear D gene. V was shortened by 2 bases and J by 3 bases, with 1 base between the two germline ends. Germline CDR1 reads KGHSH; CDR2 reads LQKENI. This CDR3 has 11 amino acids. CDR3 sequence (DNA): TGTGCCAGCTCACCAGACTATGGCTACACCTTC. Translating it yields CASSPDYGYTF.

V and J are TRBV9 and TRBJ2-2, with D maybe TRBD2 (6 bases). The V and J ends lost 0 bases and 5 bases respectively, with 14 bases between them. Germline-derived CDR1 and CDR2 are SGDLS and YYNGEE. CDR3 length: 16 amino acids. CDR3 nucleotides: TGTGCCAGCAGCGTAGCTACGGACTACCTGACCGGGGAGCTGTTTTTT. It specifies CASSVATDYLTGELFF.

The genes are TRBV7-9 and TRBJ2-7, with TRBD1 identical over 7 bases. V shed 4 bases, J shed 2 bases, and the junction held 8 bases outside the gene matches. This CDR3 contains 15 residues. The germline V gene has CDR1 SEHNR and CDR2 FQNEAQ (reference sequence). Written as DNA, the CDR3 is TGTGCCAGCAGCTCCCGGGACAGTACAACCTACGAGCAGTACTTC. Amino acid sequence: CASSSRDSTTYEQYF.

The V call is TRBV10-1, the J call TRBJ2-1; tentatively, D is TRBD1 (6 bases). Trimming took 2 bases from V and 7 from J, leaving 9 bases between them. Germline V gene lookup returns CDR1 WNHNN and CDR2 SYGVQD (reference sequence). CDR3 size: 13 residues. The CDR3 is CASSERTENEQFF. The CDR3 DNA reads TGCGCCAGCAGTGAGAGGACAGAAAATGAGCAGTTCTTC.

This clone was counted a few times. This chain links TRBV18 with TRBJ1-2; D is ambiguous. This CDR3 is 15 amino acids long. Trimming cost V 0 bases and J 0 bases, with 8 bases left between them. Germline loops: CDR1 KGHSH, CDR2 LQKENI. The DNA of the CDR3 is TGTGCCAGCTCACCACCGGCCGGGACTAACTATGGCTACACCTTC. Translating gives CASSPPAGTNYGYTF.

This chain links TRBV19 with TRBJ2-5; 8 bases fit TRBD1. Germline loops: CDR1 LNHDA, CDR2 SQIVND (reference sequence). There are 16 residues in the CDR3. V gave up 5 bases and J gave up 5 bases; unmatched junction bases: 13. In nucleotides, the CDR3 is TGTGCCAGTAGTTCGTCGTCAGGGGGCGCGACTGAGACCCAGTACTTC. Amino acid sequence: CASSSSSGGATETQYF. Combining the CDR3 with reference TRBV19 and TRBJ2-5 gives the whole variable domain DGGITQSPKYLFRKEGQNVTLSCEQNLNHDAMYWYRQDPGQGLRLIYYSQIVNDFQKGDIAEGYSVSREKKESFPLTVTSAQKNPTAFYLCASSSSSGGATETQYFGPGTRLLVL.

V gene TRBV7-9 combines with J gene TRBJ1-1; D is unresolved. Germline loops: CDR1 SEHNR, CDR2 FQNEAQ (reference sequence). With 5 bases removed from V and 1 base from J, the gap between germline ends came to 8 bases. CDR3 size: 13 residues. In nucleotides, the CDR3 is TGTGCCAGCAGCCCCGTTTGGAACACTGAAGCTTTCTTT. As protein: CASSPVWNTEAFF.

J is TRBJ1-2 and V is TRBV3-1 (or the pseudogene TRBV3-2); D unclear. The CDR3 sequence is 12 residues long. V was clipped by 4 bases and J by 2 bases, with 5 bases between them. Germline values: CDR1 LGHDT, CDR2 YNNKEL (reference sequence). The CDR3 spells CASSRQNYGYTF. In DNA, the CDR3 is TGTGCCAGCAGCCGTCAAAACTATGGCTACACCTTC.

This clone was seen just once. This rearrangement joins TRBV29-1 to TRBJ1-2, with 7 bases fitting TRBD1. Germline V CDR1 and CDR2: SQVTM, ANQGSEA. There are 13 residues in the CDR3. Trimming took 6 bases from V and 3 from J; bases not matched to a gene: 7. The chain's CDR3 is CSVESRGDYGYTF. CDR3 bases: TGCAGCGTAGAGAGCAGGGGGGACTATGGCTACACCTTC. Full variable domain (remainder filled in from reference TRBV29-1 and TRBJ1-2): SAVISQKPSRDICQRGTSLTIQCQVDSQVTMMFWYRQQPGQSLTLIATANQGSEATYESGFVIDKFPISRPNLTFSTLTVSNMSPEDSSIYLCSVESRGDYGYTFGSGTRLTVV.

The gene calls are TRBV19 and TRBJ1-5, with D tentatively TRBD1 (5 bases). Germline V CDR1 and CDR2: LNHDA, SQIVND (reference sequence). V lost 3 bases and J lost 1, with 13 bases in between. The CDR3 contains 16 residues. The CDR3 nucleotides are TGTGCCAGTAGTATCGGGGGGAGCAGGAGCAATCAGCCCCAGCATTTT. Its translation: CASSIGGSRSNQPQHF.

The chain uses TRBV19 and TRBJ2-2; 9 nucleotides line up with TRBD1. Germline lookup yields CDR1 LNHDA and CDR2 SQIVND (reference sequence). The V and J ends lost 7 bases and 3 bases, in that order; junction bases with no gene match: 3. This CDR3 is 14 amino acids long. CDR3 amino acids: CASMDRGYTGELFF. Here the CDR3 DNA reads TGTGCCAGTATGGACAGGGGATACACCGGGGAGCTGTTTTTT.

The V and J genes are TRBV13 and TRBJ1-4; TRBD1 might be the D (6 bases). Germline loops: CDR1 PRHDT, CDR2 FYEKMQ (reference sequence). V was trimmed by 5 bases and J by 5 bases, leaving 9 bases between them. This CDR3 spans 13 amino acids. CDR3 DNA sequence: TGTGCCAGCAGCAAGACAGGAAATGAAAAACTGTTTTTT. It translates to CASSKTGNEKLFF.

This chain uses TRBV25-1 with TRBJ1-4; D remains ambiguous. Trimming left V 1 base short and J 0 bases short, with 6 bases between. CDR1 MGHDK and CDR2 SYGVNS come from the germline V gene. The CDR3 is made up of 15 amino acids. The CDR3 here is CASSEWGSTNEKLFF. The CDR3 DNA reads TGTGCCAGCAGTGAATGGGGTTCAACTAATGAAAAACTGTTTTTT.

The J gene is TRBJ1-5, the V gene TRBV18, with 9 positions matching TRBD1. There are 15 residues in the CDR3. Germline CDR1 reads KGHSH; CDR2 reads LQKENI. Germline trimming cut 6 bases from V and 5 bases from J; bases unmatched to any gene: 8. The CDR3 loop reads CASSPDRGGDQPQHF. CDR3 DNA sequence: TGTGCCAGCTCTCCGGACAGGGGAGGCGATCAGCCCCAGCATTTT.

This rearrangement joins TRBV10-3 to TRBJ2-3, with 7 nucleotides matching TRBD1. The V gene end was trimmed by 7 bases and the J gene end by 3 bases; junction bases not matched to a gene: 7. There are 14 residues in the CDR3. CDR1 is ENHRY and CDR2 is SYGVKD in the germline V gene. The CDR3 reads CAITRTGRTDTQYF. CDR3 nucleotides: TGTGCCATCACTCGGACAGGTCGAACAGATACGCAGTATTTT.

V usage is TRBV10-3 and J usage is TRBJ2-3; D gene unclear. The CDR3 consists of 14 residues. Germline lookup yields CDR1 ENHRY and CDR2 SYGVKD. Trimming left V 0 bases short and J 1 base short, with 5 bases between. The CDR3 DNA reads as TGTGCCATCAGTGAGTCGATCCGCACAGATACGCAGTATTTT. It translates to CAISESIRTDTQYF.

Notes on this clone: The sample holds other DNA sequences that translate to the same CDR3. This chain joins TRBV27 and TRBJ2-7; TRBD2 agrees at 8 bases. V lost 10 bases and J lost 4; bases outside the gene matches: 9. The CDR3 consists of 13 residues. Germline-derived CDR1 and CDR2 are MNHEY and SMNVEV (reference sequence). CDR3 residues: CATSSGGAYEQYF. The CDR3 DNA sequence: TGTGCCACCTCTTCGGGGGGGGCATACGAGCAGTACTTC.

The J gene is TRBJ2-7, the V gene TRBV18; tentative D call: TRBD1 (6 bases). V shed 1 base and J shed 0 bases, with 10 bases lying between them. CDR3 length: 15 residues. The germline V gene has CDR1 KGHSH and CDR2 LQKENI. The chain's CDR3 is CASSPQETGSYEQYF. The CDR3 DNA is TGTGCCAGCTCACCACAGGAGACAGGCTCCTACGAGCAGTACTTC.

This clone was observed a few times. The genes are TRBV27 and TRBJ2-7; possible D gene TRBD1, 6 bases. This CDR3 spans 15 amino acids. Per the germline V gene, CDR1 is MNHEY and CDR2 is SMNVEV (reference sequence). Trimming left V 7 bases short and J 5 bases short, with 21 bases between. CDR3 sequence reads: CASTTYKGVGDEQYF. The CDR3 DNA sequence: TGTGCCAGCACAACCTACAAGGGGGTTGGGGACGAGCAGTACTTC.

The CDR3 protein is CATSDQTGAGTDTQYF. The CDR3 DNA sequence: TGTGCCACCAGTGACCAGACAGGGGCGGGCACAGATACGCAGTATTTT. This chain uses TRBV24-1 with TRBJ2-3; 8 bases match TRBD1. The V and J ends lost 4 bases and 1 base, in that order; junction bases with no gene match: 6. Per germline, CDR1 KGHDR and CDR2 SFDVKD. The CDR3 loop spans 16 amino acids.

The genes are TRBV3-1 (or the pseudogene TRBV3-2) and TRBJ2-4; 9 bases agree with TRBD2. The V segment lost 4 bases and the J segment 7 bases; nucleotides outside the gene matches: 8. The CDR3 consists of 15 residues. Germline CDR1 reads LGHDT; CDR2 reads YNNKEL (reference sequence). CDR3 sequence reads: CASSLAGLAGNIQYF. CDR3 nucleotide sequence: TGTGCCAGCAGCCTCGCGGGACTAGCAGGGAACATTCAGTACTTC.

The rearrangement joins TRBV28 to TRBJ1-1, with 8 bases matching TRBD1. The CDR3 totals 15 residues. V was pared by 4 bases and J by 1 base, with 5 bases of the junction left unmatched. CDR1 and CDR2 (germline): MDHEN, SYDVKM. CDR3 amino acids: CASSSTGATNTEAFF. CDR3 DNA sequence: TGTGCCAGCAGTTCGACAGGGGCGACGAACACTGAAGCTTTCTTT.

The gene calls are TRBV15 and TRBJ2-7; D perhaps matches TRBD1 (6 bases). Germline V CDR1 and CDR2: LNHNV, YYDKDF (reference sequence). V gave up 9 bases and J gave up 2 bases, with 14 bases separating them. The CDR3 runs to 13 residues. This CDR3 reads CATGPEGAYEQYF. CDR3 coding DNA: TGTGCCACAGGCCCAGAGGGGGCCTACGAGCAGTACTTC.

This rearrangement joins TRBV5-4 to TRBJ1-1, with 11 bases that match TRBD1. Unmatched junction bases numbered 7, after V lost 4 bases and J lost 5 bases. This CDR3 is built from 15 residues. Germline CDR1 is SGHNT and CDR2 is YYREEE (reference sequence). The CDR3 DNA reads TGTGCCAGCAGCCGGGACAGGGGGAGAGGGACTGAAGCTTTCTTT. Protein product: CASSRDRGRGTEAFF.

The J gene is TRBJ2-7, the V gene TRBV7-2; TRBD1 aligns across 9 bases. The CDR3 contains 14 residues. Trimming cost V 5 bases and J 3 bases; bases outside gene matches: 5. Looked up from germline, CDR1 is SGHTA and CDR2 is FQGNSA. The CDR3 protein is CASSLGTGNYEQYF. The CDR3 coding sequence is TGTGCCAGCAGCCTCGGGACAGGGAACTACGAGCAGTACTTC.